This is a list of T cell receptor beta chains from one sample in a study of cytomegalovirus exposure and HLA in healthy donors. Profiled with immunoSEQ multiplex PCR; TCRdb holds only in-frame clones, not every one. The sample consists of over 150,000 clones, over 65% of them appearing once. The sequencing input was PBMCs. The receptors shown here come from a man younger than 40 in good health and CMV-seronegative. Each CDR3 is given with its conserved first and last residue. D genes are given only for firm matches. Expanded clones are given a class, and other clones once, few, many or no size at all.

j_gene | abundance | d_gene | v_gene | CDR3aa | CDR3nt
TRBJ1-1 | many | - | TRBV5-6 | CASSSYPGVTEAFF | TGTGCCAGCAGCTCGTACCCAGGGGTCACTGAAGCTTTCTTT
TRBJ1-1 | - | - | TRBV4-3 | CASSQGEGNTEAFF | TGCGCCAGCAGCCAAGGAGAGGGGAACACTGAAGCTTTCTTT
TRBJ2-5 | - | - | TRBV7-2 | CASSLDLLQETQYF | TGTGCCAGCAGCTTAGACCTCCTCCAGGAGACCCAGTACTTC
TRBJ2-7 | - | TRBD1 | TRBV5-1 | CASSFLGQGGRNEQYF | TGCGCCAGCAGCTTCCTCGGACAGGGGGGAAGGAACGAGCAGTACTTC
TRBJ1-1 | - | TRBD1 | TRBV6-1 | CASSEGNRGLGLNTEAFF | TGTGCCAGCAGTGAGGGGAACAGGGGCTTGGGCCTGAACACTGAAGCTTTCTTT
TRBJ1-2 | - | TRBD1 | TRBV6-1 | CASSEASSGGGYGYTF | TGTGCCAGCAGTGAAGCGTCTTCAGGGGGCGGCTATGGCTACACCTTC
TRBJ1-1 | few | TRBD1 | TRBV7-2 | CASIRGTGNTEAFF | TGTGCCAGCATCAGAGGGACAGGGAACACTGAAGCTTTCTTT
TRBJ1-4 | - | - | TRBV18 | CASSPTGRNEKLFF | TGTGCCAGCTCACCGACAGGTCGTAATGAAAAACTGTTTTTT
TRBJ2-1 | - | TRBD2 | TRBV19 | CASIRTSGGARRGNEQFF | TGTGCCAGTATTAGGACTAGCGGGGGGGCAAGGAGGGGCAATGAGCAGTTCTTC
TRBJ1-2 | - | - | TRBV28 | CASSFGVTNYGYTF | TGTGCCAGCAGTTTCGGGGTGACTAACTATGGCTACACCTTC
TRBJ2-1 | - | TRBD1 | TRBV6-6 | CASSPDRGDYNEQFF | TGTGCCAGCAGTCCGGACAGGGGGGACTACAATGAGCAGTTCTTC
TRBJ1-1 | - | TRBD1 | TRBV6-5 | CASSQTGPLNTEAFF | TGTGCCAGCAGCCAGACAGGGCCTCTGAACACTGAAGCTTTCTTT
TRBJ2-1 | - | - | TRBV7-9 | CASSPRGTQYNEQFF | TGTGCCAGCAGCCCCAGGGGGACTCAGTACAATGAGCAGTTCTTC
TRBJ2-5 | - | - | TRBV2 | CASKVGGGQETQYF | TGTGCCAGCAAAGTCGGTGGAGGACAAGAGACCCAGTACTTC
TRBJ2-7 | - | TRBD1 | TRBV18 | CASSSGTGGSEQYF | TGTGCCAGCTCCAGCGGGACAGGGGGGTCCGAGCAGTACTTC
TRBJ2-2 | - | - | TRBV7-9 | CASSLNTGELFF | TGTGCCAGCAGCCTGAACACCGGGGAGCTGTTTTTT
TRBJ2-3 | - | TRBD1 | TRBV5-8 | CASSFRTGLDTQYF | TGTGCCAGCAGCTTCAGGACAGGGCTAGATACGCAGTATTTT
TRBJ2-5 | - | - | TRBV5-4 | CASSAPEEELAIGETQYF | TGTGCCAGCAGCGCCCCGGAAGAGGAACTAGCAATTGGGGAGACCCAGTACTTC
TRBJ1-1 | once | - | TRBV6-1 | CASSDTVGVLGTEAFF | TGTGCCAGCAGTGATACTGTCGGGGTCCTGGGCACTGAAGCTTTCTTT
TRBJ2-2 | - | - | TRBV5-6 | CASSLKNSNTGELFF | TGTGCCAGCAGCTTGAAGAACAGTAACACCGGGGAGCTGTTTTTT
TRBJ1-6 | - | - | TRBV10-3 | CAISDPGTGTYNSPLHF | TGTGCCATCAGTGACCCTGGTACAGGGACCTATAATTCACCCCTCCACTTT
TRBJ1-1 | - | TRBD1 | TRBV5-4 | CASSLNMDRPEAFF | TGTGCCAGCAGCCTTAATATGGACAGGCCGGAAGCTTTCTTT
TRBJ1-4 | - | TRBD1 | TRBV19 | CASSIDGSGTVNEKLFF | TGTGCCAGTAGTATAGATGGCTCCGGGACAGTGAATGAAAAACTGTTTTTT
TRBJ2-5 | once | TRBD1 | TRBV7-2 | CASSAHRGQIQETQYF | TGTGCCAGCAGCGCGCACAGGGGACAGATACAAGAGACCCAGTACTTC
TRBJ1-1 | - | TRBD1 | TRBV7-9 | CASSPNRGEAFF | TGTGCCAGCAGCCCAAACAGGGGTGAAGCTTTCTTT
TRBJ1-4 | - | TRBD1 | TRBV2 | CAGSDRETLFF | TGTGCCGGCAGTGACAGGGAAACACTGTTTTTT
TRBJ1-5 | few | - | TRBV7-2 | CASSPQGYRQPQHF | TGTGCCAGCAGCCCCCAGGGTTATAGACAGCCCCAGCATTTT
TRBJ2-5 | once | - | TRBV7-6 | CASSSVAEGQYF | TGTGCCAGCAGCTCGGTGGCTGAGGGCCAGTACTTC
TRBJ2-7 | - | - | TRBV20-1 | CSARDIEQYF | TGCAGTGCTAGAGATATCGAGCAGTACTTC
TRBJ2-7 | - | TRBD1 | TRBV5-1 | CASSHAPGQGYEQYF | TGCGCCAGCAGCCACGCGCCGGGACAGGGCTACGAGCAGTACTTC
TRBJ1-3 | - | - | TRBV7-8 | CASSLSQGGDTIYF | TGTGCCAGCAGCTTATCGCAGGGTGGGGACACCATATATTTT
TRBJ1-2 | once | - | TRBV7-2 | CASSLGSTGINYGYTF | TGTGCCAGCAGCTTAGGAAGCACAGGGATTAACTATGGCTACACCTTC
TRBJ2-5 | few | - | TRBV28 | CASSREETQYF | TGTGCCAGCAGTCGAGAAGAGACCCAGTACTTC
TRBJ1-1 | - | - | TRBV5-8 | CASSSRSTNTEAFF | TGTGCCAGCAGCTCCAGATCAACGAACACTGAAGCTTTCTTT
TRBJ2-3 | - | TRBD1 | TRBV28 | CASSTTGSLTDTQYF | TGTGCCAGCAGTACGACAGGGTCTCTCACAGATACGCAGTATTTT
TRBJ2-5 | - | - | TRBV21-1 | CASSSERGKETQYF | TGTGCCAGCAGCAGTGAGCGGGGGAAAGAGACCCAGTACTTC
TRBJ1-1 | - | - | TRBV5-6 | CASSLSRATEAFF | TGTGCCAGCAGCTTGAGCAGGGCCACTGAAGCTTTCTTT